This TCR beta chain was found in a study of cytomegalovirus exposure and HLA in healthy donors. With respect to this clone: Its antigen is unidentified.

Both 60 Vbeta primers and 13 Jbeta primers went into the PCR. Using immunoSEQ multiplex PCR, the repertoire was profiled, and TCRdb retains in-frame clones only, with some absent. This table holds 150,000 or so clones, about 75% found once. General study points: Analyses of presence/absence relied on an assumption of roughly uniform sequencing depth across donors. Analysis performed later showed TCR beta chains linked to HLA being more clonally expanded than equally common others. The study flagged fewer than 200 TCR beta chains as cytomegalovirus-associated. Earlier analysis looked at TCR beta V segments, and most were productive about 90% or about 30% of the time.

CDR1 and CDR2 from the germline V gene are SGHNT and YYREEE (reference sequence). This CDR3 region has 18 residues. The V and J ends lost 2 bases and 5 bases, in that order; junction bases with no gene match: 14. Source material: PBMCs. The source of this sequence is a female donor in good health and CMV-seronegative. J is TRBJ2-5 and V is TRBV5-4, with 11 bases lining up with TRBD2. Here the CDR3 DNA reads TGTGCCAGCAGCTTAGAACCGGGACTAGCGGCGGAATGGGAGACCCAGTACTTC. It translates to CASSLEPGLAAEWETQYF.